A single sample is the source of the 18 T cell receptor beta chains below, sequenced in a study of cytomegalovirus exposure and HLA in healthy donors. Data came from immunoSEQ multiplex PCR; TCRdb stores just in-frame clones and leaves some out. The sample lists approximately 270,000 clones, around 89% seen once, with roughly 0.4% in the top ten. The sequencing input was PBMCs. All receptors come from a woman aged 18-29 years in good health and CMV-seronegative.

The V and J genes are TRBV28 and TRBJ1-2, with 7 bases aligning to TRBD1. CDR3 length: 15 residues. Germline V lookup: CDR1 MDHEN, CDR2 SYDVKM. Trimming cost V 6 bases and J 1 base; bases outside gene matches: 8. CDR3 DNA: TGTGCCAGCAGCGCGCCCGGGACAGATAACTATGGCTACACCTTC. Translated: CASSAPGTDNYGYTF.

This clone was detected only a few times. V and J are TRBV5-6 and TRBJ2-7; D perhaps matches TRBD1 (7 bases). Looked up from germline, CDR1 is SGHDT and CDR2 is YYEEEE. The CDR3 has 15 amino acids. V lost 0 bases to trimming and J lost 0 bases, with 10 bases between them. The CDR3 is CASSLGRGLSYEQYV. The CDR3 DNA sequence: TGTGCCAGCAGCTTGGGGAGGGGGCTCTCCTACGAGCAGTACGTC.

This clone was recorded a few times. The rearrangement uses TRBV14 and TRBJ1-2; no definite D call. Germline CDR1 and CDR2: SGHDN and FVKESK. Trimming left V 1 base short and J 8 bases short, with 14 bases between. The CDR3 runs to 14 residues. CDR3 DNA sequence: TGTGCCAGCAGCCAAGCGAGGGTTGGGCAGGGCTACACCTTC. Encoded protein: CASSQARVGQGYTF.

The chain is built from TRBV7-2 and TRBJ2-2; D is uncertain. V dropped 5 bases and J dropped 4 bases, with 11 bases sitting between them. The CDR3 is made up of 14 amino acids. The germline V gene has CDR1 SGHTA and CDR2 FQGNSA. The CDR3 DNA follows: TGTGCCAGCAGCCTCGCTAGGTTCACCGGGGAGCTGTTTTTT. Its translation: CASSLARFTGELFF.

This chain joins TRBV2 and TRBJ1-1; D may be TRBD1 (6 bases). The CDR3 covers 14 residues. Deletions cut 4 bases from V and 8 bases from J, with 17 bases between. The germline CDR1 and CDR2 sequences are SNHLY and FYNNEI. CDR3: CASSVDSGDREAFF. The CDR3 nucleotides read TGTGCCAGCAGTGTGGACAGCGGGGACCGAGAAGCTTTCTTT.

The CDR3 DNA sequence: TGTGCCAGCAGTCCTCTCAGGACCACAGGAGACACTGAAGCTTTCTTT. It translates to CASSPLRTTGDTEAFF. The chain employs TRBV7-6 and TRBJ1-1, with a tentative D call TRBD1 (5 bases). V shed 6 bases and J shed 3 bases, with 20 bases lying between them. Germline CDR1 is SGHVS and CDR2 is FNYEAQ. This CDR3 has 16 amino acids.

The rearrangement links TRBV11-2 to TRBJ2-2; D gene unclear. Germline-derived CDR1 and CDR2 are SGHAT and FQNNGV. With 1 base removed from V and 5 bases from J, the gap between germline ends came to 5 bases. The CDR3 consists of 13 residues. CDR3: CASSLAMTGELFF. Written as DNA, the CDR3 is TGTGCCAGCAGCTTAGCAATGACCGGGGAGCTGTTTTTT.

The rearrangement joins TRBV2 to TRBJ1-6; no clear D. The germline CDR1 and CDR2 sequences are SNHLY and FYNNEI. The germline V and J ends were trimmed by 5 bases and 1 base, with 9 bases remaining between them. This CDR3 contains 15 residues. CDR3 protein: CASSTSDSYNSPLHF. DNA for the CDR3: TGTGCCAGCAGTACCTCAGATTCCTATAATTCACCCCTCCACTTT.

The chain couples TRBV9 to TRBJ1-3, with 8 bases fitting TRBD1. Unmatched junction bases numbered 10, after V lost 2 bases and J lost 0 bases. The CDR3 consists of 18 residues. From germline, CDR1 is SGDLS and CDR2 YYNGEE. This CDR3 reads CASSVDRGATYSGNTIYF. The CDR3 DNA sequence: TGTGCCAGCAGCGTCGACAGGGGCGCTACTTACTCTGGAAACACCATATATTTT.

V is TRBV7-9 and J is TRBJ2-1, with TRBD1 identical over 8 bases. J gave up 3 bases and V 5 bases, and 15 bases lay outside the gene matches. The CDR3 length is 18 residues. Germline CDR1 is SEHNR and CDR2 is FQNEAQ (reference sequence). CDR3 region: CASSPHFRTGLLYNEQFF. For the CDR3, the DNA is TGTGCCAGCAGCCCACACTTTAGGACAGGGTTACTCTACAATGAGCAGTTCTTC. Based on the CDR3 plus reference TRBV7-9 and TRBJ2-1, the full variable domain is DTGVSQNPRHKITKRGQNVTFRCDPISEHNRLYWYRQTLGQGPEFLTYFQNEAQLEKSRLLSDRFSAERPKGSFSTLEIQRTEQGDSAMYLCASSPHFRTGLLYNEQFFGPGTRLTVL.

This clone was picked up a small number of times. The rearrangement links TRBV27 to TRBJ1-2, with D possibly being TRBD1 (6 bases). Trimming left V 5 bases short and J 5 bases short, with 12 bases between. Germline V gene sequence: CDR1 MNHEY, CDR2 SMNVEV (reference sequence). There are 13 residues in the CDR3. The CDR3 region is CASSPSRGYGYTF. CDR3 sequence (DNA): TGTGCCAGCAGTCCTTCCAGGGGTTATGGCTACACCTTC.

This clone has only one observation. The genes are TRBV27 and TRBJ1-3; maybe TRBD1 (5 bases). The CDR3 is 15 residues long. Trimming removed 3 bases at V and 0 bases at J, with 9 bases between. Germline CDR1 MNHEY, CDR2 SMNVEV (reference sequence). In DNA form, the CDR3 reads TGTGCCAGCAGTTTTACCGGGGGCTCTGGAAACACCATATATTTT. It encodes CASSFTGGSGNTIYF.

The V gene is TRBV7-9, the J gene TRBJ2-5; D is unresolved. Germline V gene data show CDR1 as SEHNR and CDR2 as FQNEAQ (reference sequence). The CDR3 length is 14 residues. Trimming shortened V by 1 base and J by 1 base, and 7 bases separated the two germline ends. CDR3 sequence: CASSLDPVQETQYF. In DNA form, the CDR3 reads TGTGCCAGCAGCTTAGACCCAGTCCAAGAGACCCAGTACTTC.

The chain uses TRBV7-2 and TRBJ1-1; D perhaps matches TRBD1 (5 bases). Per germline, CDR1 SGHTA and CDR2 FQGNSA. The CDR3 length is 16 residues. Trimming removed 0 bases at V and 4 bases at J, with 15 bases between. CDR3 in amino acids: CASSLAGVGGVTEAFF. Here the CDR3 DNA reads TGTGCCAGCAGCTTAGCAGGGGTTGGTGGGGTCACTGAAGCTTTCTTT.

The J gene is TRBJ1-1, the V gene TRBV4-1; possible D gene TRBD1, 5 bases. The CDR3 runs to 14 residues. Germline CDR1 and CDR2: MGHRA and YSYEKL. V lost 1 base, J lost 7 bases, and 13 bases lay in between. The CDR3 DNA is TGCGCCAGCAGCCAAGCCCCCCAAGACAGTGAAGCTTTCTTT. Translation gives CASSQAPQDSEAFF.

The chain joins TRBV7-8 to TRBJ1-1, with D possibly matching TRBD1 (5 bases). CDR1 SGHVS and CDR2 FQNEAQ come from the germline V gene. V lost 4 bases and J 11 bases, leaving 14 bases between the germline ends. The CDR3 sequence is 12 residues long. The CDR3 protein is CASSSRQDMAFF. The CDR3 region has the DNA TGTGCCAGCAGCTCTCGCCAGGACATGGCTTTCTTT.

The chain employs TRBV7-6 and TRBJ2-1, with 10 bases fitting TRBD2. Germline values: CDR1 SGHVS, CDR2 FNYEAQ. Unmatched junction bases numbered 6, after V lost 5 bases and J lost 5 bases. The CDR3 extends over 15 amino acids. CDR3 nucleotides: TGTGCCAGCAGCCCCCTAGCGGGGGAGAACAATGAGCAGTTCTTC. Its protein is CASSPLAGENNEQFF.

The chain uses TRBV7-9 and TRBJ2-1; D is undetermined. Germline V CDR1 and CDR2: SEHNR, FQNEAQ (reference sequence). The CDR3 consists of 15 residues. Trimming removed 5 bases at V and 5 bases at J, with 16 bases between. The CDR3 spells CASSPTQFGNNEQFF. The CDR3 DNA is TGTGCCAGCAGCCCGACACAGTTCGGTAACAATGAGCAGTTCTTC.